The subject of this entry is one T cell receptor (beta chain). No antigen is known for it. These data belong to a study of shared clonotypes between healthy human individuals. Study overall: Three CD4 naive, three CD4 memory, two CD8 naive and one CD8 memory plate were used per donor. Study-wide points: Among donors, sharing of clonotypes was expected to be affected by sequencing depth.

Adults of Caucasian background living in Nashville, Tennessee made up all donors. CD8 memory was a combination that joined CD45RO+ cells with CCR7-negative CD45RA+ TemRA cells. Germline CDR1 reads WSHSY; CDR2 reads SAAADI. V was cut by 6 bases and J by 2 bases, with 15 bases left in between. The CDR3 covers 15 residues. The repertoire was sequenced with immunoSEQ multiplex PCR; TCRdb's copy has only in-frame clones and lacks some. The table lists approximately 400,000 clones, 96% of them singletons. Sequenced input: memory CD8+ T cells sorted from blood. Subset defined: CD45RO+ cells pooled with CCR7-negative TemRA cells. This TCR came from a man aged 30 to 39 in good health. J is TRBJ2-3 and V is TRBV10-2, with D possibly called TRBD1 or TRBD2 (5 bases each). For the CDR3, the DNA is TGCGCCAGCAGCAGGGACCACCTACTCACAGATACGCAGTATTTT. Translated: CASSRDHLLTDTQYF.